A single sample gave rise to the 25 T cell receptor beta chains below, sequenced in a study of blood T cell repertoires in COVID-19. Sequencing used immunoSEQ multiplex PCR; TCRdb keeps in-frame clones, though not all of them. The table includes some 98,000 clones, 84% detected once. The sequenced material came from peripheral blood. The receptor source for this set is a man in his sixties with acute or convalescent COVID-19.

The chain links TRBV10-3 to TRBJ2-6, with 10 bases lining up with TRBD1. This CDR3 contains 18 residues. V lost 0 bases, J lost 0 bases, and 2 bases stayed unmatched. CDR1 is ENHRY and CDR2 is SYGVKD in the germline V gene. The CDR3 protein is CAISESGQGSSGANVLTF. Here the CDR3 DNA reads TGTGCCATCAGTGAGTCGGGACAGGGGAGCTCTGGGGCCAACGTCCTGACTTTC.

This sequence joins TRBV12-3 or TRBV12-4 and TRBJ2-5, with TRBD1 matching 9 bases. Trimming took 10 bases from V and 3 from J; bases not matched to a gene: 6. This CDR3 region has 13 residues. Here the CDR3 DNA reads TGTGCCACGGACAGGGGAATGGAAGAGACCCAGTACTTC. The encoded protein is CATDRGMEETQYF.

This chain joins TRBV7-2 and TRBJ2-7, with D maybe TRBD1 (6 bases). CDR3 length: 15 amino acids. Germline values: CDR1 SGHTA, CDR2 FQGNSA. V was clipped by 1 base and J by 3 bases, with 13 bases between them. The CDR3 region is CASSLEGQIVYEQYF. The CDR3 region has the DNA TGTGCCAGCAGCTTAGAGGGACAAATCGTCTACGAGCAGTACTTC.

The chain recombines TRBV6-6 with TRBJ1-4, with 7 bases lining up with TRBD1. V lost 6 bases, J lost 3 bases, and 7 bases stayed unmatched. From germline, CDR1 is MNHNY and CDR2 SVGAGI (reference sequence). CDR3 size: 15 residues. The CDR3 DNA sequence: TGTGCCAGCAGGCGGACAGGACAGCCTAATGAAAAACTGTTTTTT. Translating gives CASRRTGQPNEKLFF.

The V gene is TRBV21-1, the J gene TRBJ2-3; the D call TRBD2 from the table was never checked on the DNA. TRBV21-1 is a pseudogene segment. This CDR3 is built from 19 residues. The chain's CDR3 is CASSKDAQSTSGCTDTQYF. Written as DNA, the CDR3 is TGTGCCAGCAGCAAAGATGCCCAATCGACTAGCGGGTGCACAGATACGCAGTATTTT.

This clone came up once. The chain carries TRBV4-1 and TRBJ1-2; D uncertain. Germline V gene data show CDR1 as MGHRA and CDR2 as YSYEKL. The CDR3 has 13 amino acids. V dropped 1 base and J dropped 2 bases, with 5 bases sitting between them. For the CDR3, the DNA is TGCGCCAGCAGCCAAGTGGCCAACTATGGCTACACCTTC. It is translated as CASSQVANYGYTF.

The genes are TRBV5-1 and TRBJ2-2; TRBD1 agrees at 8 bases. Germline trimming cut 3 bases from V and 6 bases from J; bases unmatched to any gene: 7. This CDR3 spans 15 amino acids. Germline loops: CDR1 SGHRS, CDR2 YFSETQ. The CDR3 sequence is CASSSRTGWPGELFF. The DNA of the CDR3 is TGCGCCAGCAGCTCCAGGACAGGGTGGCCCGGGGAGCTGTTTTTT.

The J gene is TRBJ1-3, the V gene TRBV30; D gene uncertain. V gave up 5 bases and J gave up 4 bases, with 15 bases separating them. The CDR3 sequence is 14 residues long. Germline CDR1 GTSNPN, CDR2 SVGIG (reference sequence). The CDR3 here is CAWGEGGYGNTIYF. CDR3 sequence (DNA): TGTGCCTGGGGTGAAGGAGGGTACGGAAACACCATATATTTT.

This clone was found a few times. The chain employs TRBV7-9 and TRBJ1-3; D is possibly TRBD1 (5 bases). V lost 3 bases, J lost 3 bases, and 18 bases lay in between. CDR1 and CDR2 from the germline V gene are SEHNR and FQNEAQ (reference sequence). The CDR3 totals 17 residues. The CDR3 reads CASSLGTPRVGGNTIYF. The CDR3 DNA follows: TGTGCCAGCAGCTTGGGGACTCCCCGGGTTGGTGGAAACACCATATATTTT.

V is TRBV19 and J is TRBJ1-6; D gene unclear. The germline V and J ends were trimmed by 3 bases and 0 bases, with 6 bases remaining between them. This CDR3 is 15 amino acids long. In germline, CDR1 is LNHDA, CDR2 SQIVND (reference sequence). The DNA for the CDR3 is TGTGCCAGTAGTATTCAAAACTCCTATAATTCACCCCTCCACTTT. This encodes CASSIQNSYNSPLHF.

This rearrangement joins TRBV7-2 to TRBJ2-5, with 9 bases identical to TRBD2. Germline CDR1 and CDR2: SGHTA and FQGNSA. V shed 5 bases, J shed 2 bases, and the junction held 6 bases outside the gene matches. The CDR3 extends over 15 amino acids. The CDR3 loop is CASSASGASQETQYF. The CDR3 bases are TGTGCCAGCAGCGCTAGCGGGGCCAGTCAAGAGACCCAGTACTTC.

This clone occurred a few times. J is TRBJ1-6 and V is TRBV14; 7 bases are a match to TRBD1. After removal of 5 bases from V and 10 bases from J, the junction contained 8 bases not matched to a gene. The germline CDR1 and CDR2 sequences are SGHDN and FVKESK. CDR3 size: 14 residues. The CDR3 loop reads CASSGNRGGSPLHF. CDR3 DNA sequence: TGTGCCAGCAGCGGGAACAGGGGTGGCTCACCCCTCCACTTT.

The rearrangement uses TRBV2 and TRBJ2-3; tentatively, D is TRBD2 (5 bases). Trimming removed 6 bases at V and 2 bases at J, with 12 bases between. Germline CDR1 and CDR2: SNHLY and FYNNEI. The CDR3 is 14 amino acids. The CDR3 region is CASRLVLFTDTQYF. The DNA of the CDR3 is TGTGCCAGCAGACTAGTGCTCTTCACAGATACGCAGTATTTT.

This clone has a single count. Additional DNA sequences in this sample encode the identical CDR3. V usage is TRBV6-5 and J usage is TRBJ1-3, with D perhaps TRBD1 (6 bases). The CDR3 consists of 15 residues. Germline V gene data show CDR1 as MNHEY and CDR2 as SVGAGI. V lost 0 bases to trimming and J lost 0 bases, with 6 bases between them. The CDR3 is CASSYSGGSGNTIYF. DNA for the CDR3: TGTGCCAGCAGTTACTCAGGGGGCTCTGGAAACACCATATATTTT.

This clone was recorded once. This chain links TRBV19 with TRBJ2-5; TRBD2 agrees at 16 bases. Trimming removed 6 bases from V and 5 bases from J; junction bases left unmatched: 0. The CDR3 has 14 residues. Per germline, CDR1 LNHDA and CDR2 SQIVND (reference sequence). CDR3: CASRGLAGGETQYF. The CDR3 DNA reads as TGTGCCAGTAGGGGACTAGCGGGAGGGGAGACCCAGTACTTC. The complete variable domain, with remaining parts taken from reference TRBV19 and TRBJ2-5, reads DGGITQSPKYLFRKEGQNVTLSCEQNLNHDAMYWYRQDPGQGLRLIYYSQIVNDFQKGDIAEGYSVSREKKESFPLTVTSAQKNPTAFYLCASRGLAGGETQYFGPGTRLLVL.

This chain connects TRBV28 to TRBJ2-7; 11 bases are a match to TRBD2. From germline, CDR1 is MDHEN and CDR2 SYDVKM. The CDR3 totals 16 residues. V lost 7 bases, J lost 2 bases, and 10 bases stayed unmatched. The DNA of the CDR3 is TGTGCCAGCAAACTAGCGGGGGTTACCGACCCCTACGAGCAGTACTTC. Encoded protein: CASKLAGVTDPYEQYF.

This clone was recorded once. This chain links TRBV6-5 with TRBJ1-2; 8 bases agree with TRBD1. With 1 base clipped from V and 4 bases from J, the junction kept 2 bases outside the gene matches. The CDR3 sequence is 14 residues long. CDR1 is MNHEY and CDR2 is SVGAGI in the germline V gene. This CDR3 is CASSYFDRGYGYTF. The CDR3 DNA reads as TGTGCCAGCAGTTACTTTGACAGGGGCTATGGCTACACCTTC.

The chain uses TRBV19 and TRBJ2-7; D is ambiguous. The germline V and J ends were trimmed by 7 bases and 3 bases, with 7 bases remaining between them. The germline V gene has CDR1 LNHDA and CDR2 SQIVND (reference sequence). The CDR3 is 11 residues long. The DNA for the CDR3 is TGTGCCAGTACTGACATCTACGAGCAGTACGTC. It specifies CASTDIYEQYV.

The chain couples TRBV18 to TRBJ1-1, with D perhaps matching TRBD1 (6 bases). V was clipped by 6 bases and J by 10 bases, with 18 bases between them. This CDR3 region has 13 residues. Germline CDR1 and CDR2: KGHSH and LQKENI. Here the CDR3 reads CASSLREGDGAFF. CDR3 nucleotides: TGTGCCAGCTCTCTCAGGGAGGGGGACGGAGCTTTCTTT.

The V gene is TRBV5-1, the J gene TRBJ2-3, with 8 bases lining up with TRBD2. Germline values: CDR1 SGHRS, CDR2 YFSETQ. Unmatched junction bases numbered 8, after V lost 4 bases and J lost 4 bases. There are 15 residues in the CDR3. The CDR3: CASSPGAGGADTQYF. The CDR3 region has the DNA TGCGCCAGCAGCCCGGGGGCCGGGGGGGCAGATACGCAGTATTTT.

This chain connects TRBV7-6 to TRBJ2-2, with 15 bases fitting TRBD2. CDR1 SGHVS and CDR2 FNYEAQ come from the germline V gene. V gave up 5 bases and J gave up 6 bases; unmatched junction bases: 7. The CDR3 is made up of 17 amino acids. CDR3 in DNA: TGTGCCAGCAGCAGGACTAGCGGGGGGGCCTGGGCCGGGGAGCTGTTTTTT. This sequence encodes CASSRTSGGAWAGELFF.

This chain uses TRBV24-1 with TRBJ2-1; 7 bases are a match to TRBD1. This CDR3 has 13 residues. Germline trimming cut 4 bases from V and 7 bases from J; bases unmatched to any gene: 3. CDR1 is KGHDR, CDR2 SFDVKD, per germline. CDR3 protein: CATSDDRVNEQFF. CDR3 sequence (DNA): TGTGCCACCAGTGACGACAGGGTAAATGAGCAGTTCTTC.

The chain is built from TRBV2 and TRBJ1-1; D is ambiguous. This CDR3 is 16 amino acids long. The V end lost 7 bases, the J end lost 1 base, and 19 bases lay between the germline ends. The V gene's germline CDR1 is SNHLY and CDR2 FYNNEI. Here the CDR3 DNA reads TGTGCCAGCACCGTCGGTTTTGGAGGGTCGAACACTGAAGCTTTCTTT. This encodes CASTVGFGGSNTEAFF.

The CDR3 DNA is TGTGCCAGCAGTGTTGGAGGAAAGAACACTGAAGCTTTCTTT. This gives the protein CASSVGGKNTEAFF. V and J are TRBV2 and TRBJ1-1, with D uncertain. This CDR3 comprises 14 residues. Trimming shortened V by 4 bases and J by 1 base, and 10 bases separated the two germline ends. In germline, CDR1 is SNHLY, CDR2 FYNNEI.

This clone appeared a few times. The chain is built from TRBV15 and TRBJ1-6; D ambiguous. From germline, CDR1 is LNHNV and CDR2 YYDKDF (reference sequence). V was shortened by 0 bases and J by 7 bases, with 13 bases between the two germline ends. The CDR3 extends over 16 amino acids. Here the CDR3 reads CATSRDSLEYNSPLHF. The CDR3 bases are TGTGCCACCAGCAGAGATTCCCTCGAGTACAATTCACCCCTCCACTTT.